This T cell receptor beta chain was identified during a study of blood T cell repertoires in COVID-19. Here immunoSEQ multiplex PCR was the method, and the copy in TCRdb shows in-frame clones only, minus some. The sample has roughly 84,000 clones, roughly 80% seen once. The CDR3 totals 14 residues. V shed 4 bases, J shed 2 bases, and the junction held 7 bases outside the gene matches. CDR1 is GTSNPN, CDR2 SVGIG, per germline (reference sequence). The chain is built from TRBV30 and TRBJ2-7; 8 bases fit TRBD2. The sequence was obtained from a woman aged 80 or over with acute or convalescent COVID-19. Sequencing was performed on peripheral blood. CDR3 DNA: TGTGCCTGGACCCCCGGGGGGGTCACCTACGAGCAGTACTTC. The encoded protein is CAWTPGGVTYEQYF.